The source of this T cell receptor beta chain is a study of shared clonotypes between healthy human individuals. V shed 4 bases and J shed 4 bases, with 16 bases lying between them. The length of the CDR3 is 15 residues. The germline V gene encodes CDR1 SGHDN and CDR2 FVKESK. General observations from the study: There were few donors, and this limited the genetic and exposure-history diversity represented. Clonotypes which were not shared had lower generation probabilities than clonotypes that all four donors shared.

Cells designated naive CD8 were CD45RO-negative and were positively selected for CCR7, with terminally differentiated effector memory CD45RA+ cells excluded. The donors, healthy adults who were HIV-negative, had experienced no recent acute infections or vaccinations. Replicate PCRs for sorted subsets used about 200 ng DNA; this equaled 33,000 or so T cell genomes. Measured with immunoSEQ multiplex PCR; TCRdb has only the in-frame clones, and not every one. The table records around 620,000 clones, approximately 95% of them present only once. For this clone: Its antigen remains unidentified.

The V call is TRBV14, the J call TRBJ1-1; tentatively, D is TRBD1 (5 bases). Material for sequencing was naive CD8+ T cells sorted from blood. The receptor was isolated from a woman in her 30s in good health. CDR3: CASSPLMSGPTEAFF. CDR3 in DNA: TGTGCCAGCAGCCCCCTAATGTCGGGACCCACTGAAGCTTTCTTT.